The clone carrying this T cell receptor beta chain was seen more than once but under ten times. This specimen comes from a study of blood T cell repertoires in COVID-19. In the study overall: Researchers got acute and convalescent COVID-19 samples from the United States, Italy and Spain. Nucleic acid was either cDNA or gDNA, and it came from T cells, B-cell-depleted T cells, or PBMCs.

V lost 2 bases to trimming and J lost 1 base; unmatched junction nucleotides: 0. The CDR3 is 14 amino acids. Per germline, CDR1 SEHNR and CDR2 FQNEAQ (reference sequence). The authors' processing: Quantification of nucleated cells was approximated via reference gene primer amplification. Produced via immunoSEQ multiplex PCR; TCRdb's table is partial and in-frame only. V and J calls plus clone size are reproduced from that table; the DNA served to infer D and trimming. Of approximately 250,000 clones in the sample, 75% to 85% were seen once. The chain joins TRBV7-9 to TRBJ1-1, with TRBD1 identical over 8 bases. What was sequenced was peripheral blood. The TCR originated in a human donor in a cohort sampled during active COVID-19. The CDR3 nucleotides read TGTGCCAGCAGCTTAACAGGGGGGAACACTGAAGCTTTCTTT. This translates into CASSLTGGNTEAFF.